These 30 T cell receptor beta chains were sequenced from one sample in a study of blood T cells in healthy people across ages. Primers used in a second PCR of about 6 to 12 cycles were a sample-barcoded 5' primer and a J-beta primer mix. TCRdb recomputed calls from the 5' RACE reads with MiXCR, one row per CDR3 protein. The data show over 600,000 distinct CDR3 sequences, 45% to 70% seen once. Sample: blood. Every receptor here comes from a man in his forties in good health.

The chain uses TRBV28 and TRBJ2-5, with D hard to call. The CDR3 is 15 residues long. Trimming shortened V by 6 bases and J by 1 base, and 15 bases separated the two germline ends. CDR1 and CDR2 (germline): MDHEN, SYDVKM. The CDR3 region is CASSDPRNFQETQYF. CDR3 sequence (DNA): TGTGCCAGCAGCGACCCCAGGAACTTCCAAGAGACCCAGTACTTC. The full variable domain, completed using reference TRBV28 and TRBJ2-5, is DVKVTQSSRYLVKRTGEKVFLECVQDMDHENMFWYRQDPGLGLRLIYFSYDVKMKEKGDIPEGYSVSREKKERFSLILESASTNQTSMYLCASSDPRNFQETQYFGPGTRLLVL.

In regard to this clonotype: A read error may produce the germline difference seen at one junction end. The chain recombines TRBV29-1 with TRBJ1-4, with D possibly matching TRBD1 (5 bases). The germline V gene has CDR1 SQVTM and CDR2 ANQGSEA. The CDR3 totals 13 residues. The CDR3 loop reads CGVAEGTGEKLFF. The CDR3 DNA reads TGCGGCGTTGCAGAAGGGACGGGCGAAAAACTGTTTTTT.

This clonotype occurred a few times. The V call is TRBV20-1, the J call TRBJ2-3; a weak D match, TRBD1 (5 bases). Germline loops: CDR1 DFQATT, CDR2 SNEGSKA (reference sequence). V lost 0 bases, J lost 4 bases, and 8 bases lay in between. This CDR3 is 13 amino acids long. The CDR3 bases are TGCAGTGCTAGAGACGACAGCGCAGATACGCAGTATTTT. It codes for CSARDDSADTQYF.

CDR3 in amino acids: CASTKIRQGGLVTQYF. CDR3 in DNA: TGTGCCAGCACCAAGATAAGACAGGGAGGTTTGGTTACCCAGTACTTC. The V call is TRBV6-2 or TRBV6-3, the J call TRBJ2-7; perhaps TRBD1 as D (7 bases). The CDR3 runs 16 residues. The germline gives CDR1 MNHEY, CDR2 SVGEGT. The ends were cut back, 7 bases at V and 10 bases at J, with 29 bases in the middle.

This clonotype was picked up a small number of times. J is TRBJ2-1 and V is TRBV4-2; 11 bases agree with TRBD2. V dropped 0 bases and J dropped 5; count of bases not matched to a gene: 9. Germline V gives CDR1 LGHNA, CDR2 YNFKEQ. This CDR3 region has 18 residues. In nucleotides, the CDR3 is TGTGCCAGCAGCCAAGATCTTGGGCTAGCGGGAGGAAACAATGAGCAGTTCTTC. Translation: CASSQDLGLAGGNNEQFF.

J is TRBJ2-5 and V is TRBV27; a possible D gene is TRBD1 (6 bases). Germline CDR1 and CDR2: MNHEY and SMNVEV (reference sequence). The CDR3 spans 16 residues. V lost 5 bases to trimming and J lost 4 bases, with 20 bases between them. Written as DNA, the CDR3 is TGTGCCAGCAGTAGGGTAGGGGGTTTTGATCGAGAGACCCAGTACTTC. Translating it yields CASSRVGGFDRETQYF.

A few counts support this clonotype. J is TRBJ2-3 and V is TRBV20-1; D ambiguous. The germline V gene has CDR1 DFQATT and CDR2 SNEGSKA (reference sequence). CDR3 length: 11 amino acids. V gave up 2 bases and J gave up 4 bases, with 4 bases separating them. CDR3 sequence: CSARLSDTQYF. The CDR3 DNA sequence: TGCAGTGCTAGACTATCAGATACGCAGTATTTT.

The rearrangement uses TRBV3-1 and TRBJ2-5, with D unresolved. V lost 2 bases and J lost 11, with 18 bases in between. This CDR3 contains 14 residues. The germline V gene encodes CDR1 LGHDT and CDR2 YNNKEL (reference sequence). The DNA of the CDR3 is TGTGCCAGCAGCCAAAAAGTGATGCGTAGTGAGCAGTACTTC. Amino acid sequence: CASSQKVMRSEQYF.

The chain recombines TRBV6-5 with TRBJ2-7, with unresolved D. V was pared by 0 bases and J by 4 bases, with 16 bases between. The CDR3 sequence is 16 residues long. Germline V gene lookup returns CDR1 MNHEY and CDR2 SVGAGI. This CDR3 reads CASSYSPDPERYEQYF. CDR3 bases: TGTGCCAGCAGTTACTCGCCAGACCCGGAGAGATACGAGCAGTACTTC.

The chain employs TRBV4-2 and TRBJ2-5; 13 nucleotides line up with TRBD2. With 0 bases clipped from V and 2 bases from J, the junction kept 0 bases outside the gene matches. The CDR3 runs 16 residues. Germline lookup yields CDR1 LGHNA and CDR2 YNFKEQ. This CDR3 reads CASSQEGLAGQETQYF. Written as DNA, the CDR3 is TGTGCCAGCAGCCAAGAGGGACTAGCGGGGCAAGAGACCCAGTACTTC.

The chain couples TRBV5-1 to TRBJ2-4; maybe TRBD1 (6 bases). Germline V lookup: CDR1 SGHRS, CDR2 YFSETQ. The CDR3 runs to 15 residues. Between the trimmed V and J ends, which lost 0 bases and 5 bases, there was a span of 12 bases. In DNA, the CDR3 is TGCGCCAGCAGCTTGGGACAGGTCGGGGAAAACATTCAGTACTTC. Protein sequence: CASSLGQVGENIQYF.

This chain links TRBV29-1 with TRBJ2-1; no clear D gene. CDR3 size: 15 residues. V lost 7 bases and J 3 bases, leaving 19 bases between the germline ends. Germline V gene data show CDR1 as SQVTM and CDR2 as ANQGSEA. CDR3 sequence reads: CSAPSLGLNYNEQFF. In nucleotides, the CDR3 is TGCAGCGCTCCCTCGTTAGGGCTGAACTACAATGAGCAGTTCTTC.

At least ten counts were recorded for this clonotype. The chain carries TRBV29-1 and TRBJ2-5, with D unclear. Germline V gene sequence: CDR1 SQVTM, CDR2 ANQGSEA. The V and J ends lost 1 base and 2 bases respectively, with 8 bases between them. The CDR3 sequence is 13 residues long. This CDR3 reads CSVEVQPQETQYF. In nucleotides, the CDR3 is TGCAGCGTTGAAGTCCAGCCACAAGAGACCCAGTACTTC. The full variable domain, with the rest looked up from reference TRBV29-1 and TRBJ2-5, is SAVISQKPSRDICQRGTSLTIQCQVDSQVTMMFWYRQQPGQSLTLIATANQGSEATYESGFVIDKFPISRPNLTFSTLTVSNMSPEDSSIYLCSVEVQPQETQYFGPGTRLLVL.

The chain joins TRBV5-6 to TRBJ2-4; 7 bases agree with TRBD1. V lost 2 bases to trimming and J lost 4 bases; unmatched junction nucleotides: 15. The CDR3 is made up of 18 amino acids. The germline V gene has CDR1 SGHDT and CDR2 YYEEEE. The CDR3 sequence: CASSLLKGAREKKNIQYF. DNA for the CDR3: TGTGCCAGCAGCTTACTAAAGGGGGCACGCGAGAAAAAAAACATTCAGTACTTC.

This clonotype turned up a few times. The chain combines TRBV27 with TRBJ2-3; 7 nucleotides line up with TRBD1. Trimming at V came to 2 bases and at J to 6 bases, leaving 8 bases not matched to a gene. CDR1 is MNHEY, CDR2 SMNVEV, per germline (reference sequence). The CDR3 runs to 15 residues. The CDR3 DNA follows: TGTGCCAGCAGTTTAGACAGGGCCCCCGGGGATACGCAGTATTTT. It codes for CASSLDRAPGDTQYF.

A word on this clonotype: Compared with germline, one end of the junction differs, possibly owing to a read error. The CDR3 DNA reads as TGCGGCGTTGGCGTAGGTGAGAGCGTGCAGTACTTC. Protein sequence: CGVGVGESVQYF. The chain combines TRBV29-1 with TRBJ2-5; D is unresolved. Germline assignment: CDR1 SQVTM and CDR2 ANQGSEA. This CDR3 spans 12 amino acids.

The chain carries TRBV27 and TRBJ2-5, with 13 bases lining up with TRBD2. Germline V lookup: CDR1 MNHEY, CDR2 SMNVEV (reference sequence). V lost 6 bases to trimming and J lost 2 bases; unmatched junction nucleotides: 6. The CDR3 is made up of 16 amino acids. CDR3: CASSIMGLAGQETQYF. For the CDR3, the DNA is TGTGCCAGCAGCATTATGGGACTAGCGGGACAAGAGACCCAGTACTTC.

V gene TRBV4-2 combines with J gene TRBJ2-7; the D gene is possibly TRBD1 (6 bases). The V end was cut by 5 bases, the J end by 0 bases, with 14 bases between. This CDR3 is 15 amino acids long. CDR1 and CDR2 from the germline V gene are LGHNA and YNFKEQ. CDR3 sequence (DNA): TGTGCCAGCAGCGGTGAGTTGACAGGCTCCTACGAGCAGTACTTC. This codes for CASSGELTGSYEQYF.

This clonotype occurred a few times. J is TRBJ2-4 and V is TRBV28, with D perhaps TRBD1 (6 bases). V was trimmed by 3 bases and J by 2 bases, leaving 14 bases between them. The CDR3 has 16 amino acids. Germline V gene data show CDR1 as MDHEN and CDR2 as SYDVKM. The CDR3 sequence: CASSFRQGMSKNIQYF. The CDR3, as DNA: TGTGCCAGCAGTTTTCGTCAGGGGATGTCCAAAAACATTCAGTACTTC.

A word on this clonotype: An end of the junction differs from the germline gene, which may be a read error. The V gene is TRBV7-3, the J gene TRBJ2-1; TRBD1 agrees at 8 bases. This CDR3 spans 15 amino acids. The germline CDR1 and CDR2 sequences are SGHTA and FQGTGA. CDR3 sequence: CASSNRDRNYNGQFF. The CDR3 coding sequence is TGTGCCAGCAGCAACCGGGACAGGAACTACAATGGGCAGTTCTTC.

The chain is built from TRBV7-2 and TRBJ2-5, with TRBD2 as a possible D gene (6 bases). The V gene lost 5 bases and the J gene lost 1 base, with 14 bases spanning the gap. In germline, CDR1 is SGHTA, CDR2 FQGNSA. The CDR3 runs to 15 residues. In DNA form, the CDR3 reads TGTGCCAGCAGCCCTAGCGTCGGGGCCCAAGAGACCCAGTACTTC. It specifies CASSPSVGAQETQYF.

The chain joins TRBV19 to TRBJ2-1; 8 nucleotides line up with TRBD2. With V trimmed by 6 bases and J by 12 bases, 19 bases remained unmatched. The CDR3 consists of 16 residues. The germline gives CDR1 LNHDA, CDR2 SQIVND (reference sequence). The CDR3 DNA reads as TGTGCCAGTAGCCCCGACCAGGGACTAGGGAACGGGGGGCAGTTCTTC. Its translation: CASSPDQGLGNGGQFF.

This clonotype was detected ten times or more. The chain is built from TRBV4-3 and TRBJ2-3; D gene unclear. CDR1 is LGHNA, CDR2 YSLEER, per germline. This CDR3 contains 14 residues. The ends were cut back, 0 bases at V and 4 bases at J, with 8 bases in the middle. CDR3 residues: CASSQDTPADTQYF. CDR3 DNA: TGCGCCAGCAGCCAAGACACCCCAGCAGATACGCAGTATTTT.

This rearrangement joins TRBV20-1 to TRBJ2-5; 7 positions match TRBD1. Germline loops: CDR1 DFQATT, CDR2 SNEGSKA (reference sequence). V was clipped by 7 bases and J by 3 bases; unmatched bases: 11. This CDR3 has 14 amino acids. The CDR3 sequence is CSGEKSGTEETQYF. For the CDR3, the DNA is TGCAGTGGCGAGAAGTCCGGGACAGAAGAGACCCAGTACTTC.

Remarks on this clonotype: The junction and the germline gene differ at one end; a read error may be behind it. The chain employs TRBV27 and TRBJ2-2, with 14 bases identical to TRBD2. This CDR3 region has 18 residues. Germline loops: CDR1 MNHEY, CDR2 SMNVEV (reference sequence). The CDR3 sequence is CVSSLWTSGRTNTGELFF. Here the CDR3 DNA reads TGTGTCAGCAGTCTATGGACTAGCGGGAGGACGAACACCGGGGAGCTGTTTTTT.

The chain joins TRBV5-1 to TRBJ2-5; the D is unclear. V dropped 0 bases and J dropped 4 bases, with 13 bases sitting between them. CDR1 and CDR2 from the germline V gene are SGHRS and YFSETQ. This CDR3 is 15 amino acids long. CDR3 in DNA: TGCGCCAGCAGCTTGGCGAATCAGGATGGAGAGACCCAGTACTTC. It encodes CASSLANQDGETQYF. Supplemented by reference TRBV5-1 and TRBJ2-5, the full variable domain reads KAGVTQTPRYLIKTRGQQVTLSCSPISGHRSVSWYQQTPGQGLQFLFEYFSETQRNKGNFPGRFSGRQFSNSRSEMNVSTLELGDSALYLCASSLANQDGETQYFGPGTRLLVL.

The rearrangement uses TRBV4-3 and TRBJ2-7; 9 bases map to TRBD1. The CDR3 is made up of 18 amino acids. Germline CDR1 reads LGHNA; CDR2 reads YSLEER. V gave up 1 base and J gave up 7 bases; unmatched junction bases: 17. The CDR3 protein is CASSQGASRDRAVEEQYF. CDR3 coding DNA: TGCGCCAGCAGCCAAGGGGCCAGTAGGGACAGGGCAGTAGAGGAGCAGTACTTC.

A few counts support this clonotype. The rearrangement uses TRBV6-1 and TRBJ2-7, with TRBD2 matching over 7 bases. J lost 0 bases, V lost 5 bases, and 7 bases had no gene match. This CDR3 is built from 15 residues. CDR1 and CDR2 from the germline V gene are MNHNS and SASEGT. As DNA, the CDR3 is TGTGCCAGCAGTTCTCCAGCGGGATCCTCCTACGAGCAGTACTTC. It yields the protein CASSSPAGSSYEQYF.

This clonotype was picked up a small number of times. The genes are TRBV20-1 and TRBJ1-5; 7 bases are a match to TRBD1. The CDR3 is 13 residues long. With 6 bases clipped from V and 6 bases from J, the junction kept 8 bases outside the gene matches. Per the germline V gene, CDR1 is DFQATT and CDR2 is SNEGSKA (reference sequence). The CDR3 coding sequence is TGCAGTGCCCCCGACAGGGATAGTCAGCCCCAGCATTTT. Encoded protein: CSAPDRDSQPQHF.

This clonotype was counted only a few times. This rearrangement joins TRBV20-1 to TRBJ2-2, with 11 bases that match TRBD1. In germline, CDR1 is DFQATT, CDR2 SNEGSKA (reference sequence). CDR3 length: 16 amino acids. With V trimmed by 0 bases and J by 4 bases, 4 bases remained unmatched. The CDR3 DNA follows: TGCAGTGCTAGAGATTCCGGGACAGGGGGCACCGGGGAGCTGTTTTTT. Protein product: CSARDSGTGGTGELFF.